This TCR beta chain is from a study of CD8 T cells in ankylosing spondylitis. Study-level results: With a CD8+ phenotype, disease-linked clones were relatively rare in peripheral blood. One TCR beta motif, made up of 7 or 8 highly homologous variants, appeared characteristic of ankylosing spondylitis blood. Disease-linked clones reportedly showed significant enrichment in matched ankylosing spondylitis synovial fluid.

Researchers built TCR beta libraries using quantitative 5'-RACE with molecular barcodes. TCRdb itself ran the 5' RACE reads through MiXCR, one entry per CDR3 protein. The top ten hold roughly 3.5% of the sample, which has fewer than 550,000 distinct CDR3 sequences, roughly 5.3% seen once. This CDR3 spans 14 amino acids. V was pared by 3 bases and J by 2 bases, with 4 bases of the junction left unmatched. Germline V gene lookup returns CDR1 DFQATT and CDR2 SNEGSKA (reference sequence). This clonotype was recorded many times. Its antigen is still unknown. The chain employs TRBV20-1 and TRBJ2-5; TRBD2 matches at 9 bases. Source material: blood, either unsorted or a sorted T cell fraction (not recorded which). This TCR came from a male donor with ankylosing spondylitis. CDR3 region: CSASERGAQETQYF. The CDR3 DNA reads as TGCAGTGCTAGTGAGCGGGGGGCTCAAGAGACCCAGTACTTC.